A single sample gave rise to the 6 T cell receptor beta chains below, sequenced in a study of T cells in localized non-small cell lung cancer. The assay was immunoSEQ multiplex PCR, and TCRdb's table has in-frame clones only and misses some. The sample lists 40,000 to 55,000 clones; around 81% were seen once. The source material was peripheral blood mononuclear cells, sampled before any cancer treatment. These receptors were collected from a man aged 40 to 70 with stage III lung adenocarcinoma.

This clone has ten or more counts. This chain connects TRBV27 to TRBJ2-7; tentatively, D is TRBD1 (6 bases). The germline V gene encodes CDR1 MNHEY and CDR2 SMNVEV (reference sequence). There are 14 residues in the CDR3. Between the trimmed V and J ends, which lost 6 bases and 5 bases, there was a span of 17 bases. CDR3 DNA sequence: TGTGCCAGCAGCAGGGGTCCCCTAGGCCACGAGCAGTACTTC. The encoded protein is CASSRGPLGHEQYF.

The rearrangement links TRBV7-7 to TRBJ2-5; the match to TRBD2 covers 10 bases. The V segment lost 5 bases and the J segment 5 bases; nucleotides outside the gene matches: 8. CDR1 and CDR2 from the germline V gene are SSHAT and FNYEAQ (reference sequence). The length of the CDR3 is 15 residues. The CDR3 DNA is TGTGCCAGCAGCCATCAGCGGGGGGGCCGGGAGACCCAGTACTTC. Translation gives CASSHQRGGRETQYF.

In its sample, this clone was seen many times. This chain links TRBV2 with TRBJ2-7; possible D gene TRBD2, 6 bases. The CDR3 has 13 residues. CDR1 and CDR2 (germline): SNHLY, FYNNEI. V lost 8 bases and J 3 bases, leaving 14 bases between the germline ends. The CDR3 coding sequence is TGTGCCAGCCATCGGGACTCAAACTACGAGCAGTACTTC. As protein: CASHRDSNYEQYF.

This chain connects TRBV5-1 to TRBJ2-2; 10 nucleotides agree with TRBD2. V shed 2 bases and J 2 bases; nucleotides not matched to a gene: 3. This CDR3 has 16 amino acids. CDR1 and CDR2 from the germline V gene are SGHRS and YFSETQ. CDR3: CASSFIAGGNTGELFF. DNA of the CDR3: TGCGCCAGCAGCTTTATAGCGGGGGGCAACACCGGGGAGCTGTTTTTT. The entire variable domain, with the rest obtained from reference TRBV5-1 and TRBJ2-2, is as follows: KAGVTQTPRYLIKTRGQQVTLSCSPISGHRSVSWYQQTPGQGLQFLFEYFSETQRNKGNFPGRFSGRQFSNSRSEMNVSTLELGDSALYLCASSFIAGGNTGELFFGEGSRLTVL.

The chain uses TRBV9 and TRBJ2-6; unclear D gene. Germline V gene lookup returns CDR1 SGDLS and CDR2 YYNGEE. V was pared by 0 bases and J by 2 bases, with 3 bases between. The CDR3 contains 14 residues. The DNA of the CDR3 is TGTGCCAGCAGCGTAGGGGCTGGGGCCAACGTCCTGACTTTC. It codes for CASSVGAGANVLTF.

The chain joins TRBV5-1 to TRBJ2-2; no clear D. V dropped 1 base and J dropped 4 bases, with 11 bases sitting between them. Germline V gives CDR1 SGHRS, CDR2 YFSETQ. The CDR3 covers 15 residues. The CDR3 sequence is CASSLTAFGTGELFF. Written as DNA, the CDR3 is TGCGCCAGCAGCTTGACAGCGTTTGGCACCGGGGAGCTGTTTTTT.